Listed below are T cell receptor beta chains from one sample, sequenced in a study of cytomegalovirus exposure and HLA in healthy donors. The method was immunoSEQ multiplex PCR; TCRdb's version includes in-frame clones alone and lacks a portion of them. Of 150,000 to 200,000 clones in the sample, around four fifths are singletons; the top ten hold roughly 9.7%. Sequences were obtained from PBMCs. The receptors derive from a man younger than 35 in good health and CMV-seropositive. Both conserved end residues are part of each CDR3. The D gene is left open where the match is weak. Size is stated for part of the rows, as once, few or many counts, or as a class when the clone is expanded.

v_gene: TRBV4-1
d_gene: .
abundance: .
j_gene: TRBJ1-4
CDR3aa: CASSQESTDTNEKLFF
CDR3nt: TGCGCCAGCAGCCAAGAAAGCACAGATACTAATGAAAAACTGTTTTTT

v_gene: TRBV5-5
d_gene: .
abundance: .
j_gene: TRBJ1-5
CDR3aa: CASSLEGVYSNQPQHF
CDR3nt: TGTGCCAGCAGCTTGGAAGGGGTGTATAGCAATCAGCCCCAGCATTTT

v_gene: TRBV5-6
d_gene: TRBD1
abundance: .
j_gene: TRBJ2-1
CDR3aa: CASSLAGTGAYNEQFF
CDR3nt: TGTGCCAGCAGCTTAGCCGGGACAGGGGCCTACAATGAGCAGTTCTTC

v_gene: TRBV27
d_gene: .
abundance: .
j_gene: TRBJ2-7
CDR3aa: CASSSGRYPIYEQYF
CDR3nt: TGTGCCAGCAGTTCAGGGAGGTACCCAATCTACGAGCAGTACTTC

v_gene: TRBV14
d_gene: TRBD1
abundance: .
j_gene: TRBJ1-4
CDR3aa: CASSQGTGNPNEKLFF
CDR3nt: TGTGCCAGCAGCCAAGGGACAGGGAACCCTAATGAAAAACTGTTTTTT

v_gene: TRBV6-6
d_gene: TRBD1
abundance: .
j_gene: TRBJ1-5
CDR3aa: CASHYRGQPQHF
CDR3nt: TGTGCCAGCCACTACAGGGGCCAGCCCCAGCATTTT

v_gene: TRBV29-1
d_gene: TRBD2
abundance: .
j_gene: TRBJ2-2
CDR3aa: CSVVLAENTGELFF
CDR3nt: TGCAGCGTTGTCCTAGCGGAGAACACCGGGGAGCTGTTTTTT

v_gene: TRBV7-7
d_gene: .
abundance: .
j_gene: TRBJ2-2
CDR3aa: CASSLGTSNTGELFF
CDR3nt: TGTGCCAGCAGCTTAGGGACTTCGAACACCGGGGAGCTGTTTTTT

v_gene: TRBV11-2
d_gene: TRBD1
abundance: .
j_gene: TRBJ2-7
CDR3aa: CASSWGTAYEQYF
CDR3nt: TGTGCCAGCAGCTGGGGGACAGCCTACGAGCAGTACTTC

v_gene: TRBV5-1
d_gene: TRBD1
abundance: .
j_gene: TRBJ1-1
CDR3aa: CASSGDRVEAFF
CDR3nt: TGCGCCAGCAGCGGTGACAGGGTTGAAGCTTTCTTT

v_gene: TRBV12-5
d_gene: TRBD1
abundance: .
j_gene: TRBJ1-1
CDR3aa: CASGLPGQTNTEAFF
CDR3nt: TGTGCTAGTGGTTTGCCGGGACAGACGAACACTGAAGCTTTCTTT

v_gene: TRBV29-1
d_gene: .
abundance: .
j_gene: TRBJ2-7
CDR3aa: CSVRGVSESPYEQYF
CDR3nt: TGCAGCGTCCGGGGTGTGTCTGAAAGCCCCTACGAGCAGTACTTC

v_gene: TRBV5-1
d_gene: TRBD1
abundance: once
j_gene: TRBJ2-7
CDR3aa: CASSFGQGAAYEQYF
CDR3nt: TGCGCCAGCAGCTTCGGACAGGGGGCGGCCTACGAGCAGTACTTC

v_gene: TRBV4-1
d_gene: .
abundance: .
j_gene: TRBJ2-7
CDR3aa: CASSQAGFVEQYF
CDR3nt: TGCGCCAGCAGCCAAGCGGGGTTTGTCGAGCAGTACTTC

v_gene: TRBV27
d_gene: .
abundance: .
j_gene: TRBJ1-4
CDR3aa: CASSRVNLATNEKLFF
CDR3nt: TGTGCCAGCAGTCGGGTCAACCTTGCAACTAATGAAAAACTGTTTTTT

v_gene: TRBV28
d_gene: TRBD1
abundance: few
j_gene: TRBJ2-1
CDR3aa: CASRQLDRGSYNEQFF
CDR3nt: TGTGCCAGCAGACAACTCGACAGGGGCTCCTACAATGAGCAGTTCTTC

v_gene: TRBV5-4
d_gene: TRBD1
abundance: few
j_gene: TRBJ1-4
CDR3aa: CASSPGGSREEKLFF
CDR3nt: TGTGCCAGCAGCCCAGGGGGGAGCCGGGAGGAAAAACTGTTTTTT

v_gene: TRBV5-1
d_gene: TRBD1
abundance: few
j_gene: TRBJ2-7
CDR3aa: CASSFWDRTYEQYF
CDR3nt: TGCGCCAGCAGCTTTTGGGACAGAACCTACGAGCAGTACTTC

v_gene: TRBV10-1
d_gene: .
abundance: .
j_gene: TRBJ1-1
CDR3aa: CASSDRVDTEAFF
CDR3nt: TGCGCCAGCAGTGACAGGGTGGATACTGAAGCTTTCTTT

v_gene: TRBV19
d_gene: .
abundance: .
j_gene: TRBJ1-4
CDR3aa: CASSPSGGNEKLFF
CDR3nt: TGTGCCAGTAGCCCCTCCGGGGGGAATGAAAAACTGTTTTTT

v_gene: TRBV6-1
d_gene: .
abundance: .
j_gene: TRBJ1-1
CDR3aa: CASNHRAHTEAFF
CDR3nt: TGTGCCAGCAATCACAGGGCGCACACTGAAGCTTTCTTT

v_gene: TRBV5-1
d_gene: TRBD1
abundance: .
j_gene: TRBJ1-1
CDR3aa: CASSLTGGEAFF
CDR3nt: TGCGCCAGCAGCTTGACAGGGGGTGAAGCTTTCTTT

v_gene: TRBV18
d_gene: TRBD1
abundance: .
j_gene: TRBJ1-1
CDR3aa: CASSDVQGTSNTEAFF
CDR3nt: TGTGCCAGCTCAGATGTACAGGGGACTTCGAACACTGAAGCTTTCTTT

v_gene: TRBV4-2
d_gene: .
abundance: .
j_gene: TRBJ2-5
CDR3aa: CASSNPGDEETQYF
CDR3nt: TGTGCCAGCAGCAACCCAGGGGACGAAGAGACCCAGTACTTC

v_gene: TRBV2
d_gene: TRBD2
abundance: .
j_gene: TRBJ2-2
CDR3aa: CASSPGTSGIRAGELFF
CDR3nt: TGTGCCAGCAGTCCCGGGACTAGCGGGATAAGGGCCGGGGAGCTGTTTTTT

v_gene: TRBV18
d_gene: TRBD1
abundance: .
j_gene: TRBJ1-2
CDR3aa: CASSPPWDSERLVGYTF
CDR3nt: TGTGCCAGCTCACCACCGTGGGACAGTGAACGACTTGTAGGCTACACCTTC

v_gene: TRBV29-1
d_gene: TRBD2
abundance: .
j_gene: TRBJ2-1
CDR3aa: CSVEPLAGPFYNEQFF
CDR3nt: TGCAGCGTTGAACCTTTAGCGGGGCCGTTTTACAATGAGCAGTTCTTC

v_gene: TRBV5-1
d_gene: .
abundance: once
j_gene: TRBJ2-2
CDR3aa: CASRAQANTGELFF
CDR3nt: TGCGCCAGCAGGGCCCAAGCGAACACCGGGGAGCTGTTTTTT

v_gene: TRBV27
d_gene: TRBD1
abundance: .
j_gene: TRBJ1-1
CDR3aa: CASSLSGQGLITEAFF
CDR3nt: TGTGCCAGCAGTTTATCAGGACAGGGGCTTATCACTGAAGCTTTCTTT

v_gene: TRBV18
d_gene: .
abundance: .
j_gene: TRBJ2-3
CDR3aa: CASSPYFPDRYTDTQYF
CDR3nt: TGTGCCAGCTCACCCTATTTCCCTGACAGATACACAGATACGCAGTATTTT

v_gene: TRBV7-6
d_gene: TRBD1
abundance: .
j_gene: TRBJ1-5
CDR3aa: CASSWGQGPLQPQHF
CDR3nt: TGTGCCAGCAGCTGGGGACAGGGGCCACTTCAGCCCCAGCATTTT

v_gene: TRBV5-8
d_gene: .
abundance: few
j_gene: TRBJ2-7
CDR3aa: CASSLAGTSYEQYF
CDR3nt: TGTGCCAGCAGCCTGGCAGGTACGTCCTACGAGCAGTACTTC

v_gene: TRBV6-6
d_gene: .
abundance: .
j_gene: TRBJ1-1
CDR3aa: CASSSKFKAGTEAFF
CDR3nt: TGTGCCAGCAGTTCCAAATTTAAAGCGGGGACTGAAGCTTTCTTT

v_gene: TRBV12-5
d_gene: .
abundance: .
j_gene: TRBJ2-3
CDR3aa: CASGLLVGAFTDTQYF
CDR3nt: TGTGCTAGTGGCCTACTAGTGGGGGCTTTCACAGATACGCAGTATTTT

v_gene: TRBV28
d_gene: .
abundance: once
j_gene: TRBJ1-1
CDR3aa: CASRDRNTEAFF
CDR3nt: TGTGCCAGCAGGGACAGGAACACTGAAGCTTTCTTT

v_gene: TRBV28
d_gene: .
abundance: .
j_gene: TRBJ1-5
CDR3aa: CASSFLSLGQPQHF
CDR3nt: TGTGCCAGCAGTTTCCTCAGTCTGGGCCAGCCCCAGCATTTT

v_gene: TRBV6-1
d_gene: .
abundance: .
j_gene: TRBJ1-1
CDR3aa: CASSEANTEAFF
CDR3nt: TGTGCCAGCAGCGAGGCGAACACTGAAGCTTTCTTT

v_gene: TRBV9
d_gene: .
abundance: once
j_gene: TRBJ2-1
CDR3aa: CASSVGRVNEQFF
CDR3nt: TGTGCCAGCAGCGTAGGGAGGGTAAATGAGCAGTTCTTC

v_gene: TRBV7-9
d_gene: .
abundance: .
j_gene: TRBJ1-3
CDR3aa: CASSLTGAGNTIYF
CDR3nt: TGTGCCAGCAGCTTAACGGGTGCTGGAAACACCATATATTTT

v_gene: TRBV30
d_gene: .
abundance: .
j_gene: TRBJ1-1
CDR3aa: CASDYVSRDTEAFF
CDR3nt: TGTGCCTCGGACTATGTATCTAGGGACACTGAAGCTTTCTTT

v_gene: TRBV7-2
d_gene: .
abundance: .
j_gene: TRBJ1-3
CDR3aa: CASSTGRGNTIYF
CDR3nt: TGTGCCAGCAGCACGGGTCGCGGAAACACCATATATTTT

v_gene: TRBV6-1
d_gene: .
abundance: .
j_gene: TRBJ1-1
CDR3aa: CASSRTAMNTEAFF
CDR3nt: TGTGCCAGCAGTAGGACAGCCATGAACACTGAAGCTTTCTTT

v_gene: TRBV11-2
d_gene: TRBD2
abundance: .
j_gene: TRBJ2-7
CDR3aa: CASSNQWTSGRYEQYF
CDR3nt: TGTGCCAGCAGCAACCAATGGACTAGCGGGAGGTACGAGCAGTACTTC

v_gene: TRBV19
d_gene: TRBD1
abundance: .
j_gene: TRBJ1-1
CDR3aa: CASIPRDRGSEAFF
CDR3nt: TGTGCCAGTATTCCCCGGGACAGGGGCTCTGAAGCTTTCTTT

v_gene: TRBV11-2
d_gene: .
abundance: .
j_gene: TRBJ2-7
CDR3aa: CASSLISGEQYF
CDR3nt: TGTGCCAGCAGCTTAATCTCGGGCGAGCAGTACTTC

v_gene: TRBV7-2
d_gene: .
abundance: few
j_gene: TRBJ2-2
CDR3aa: CASSRGSSGGAIGELFF
CDR3nt: TGTGCCAGCAGCAGGGGTTCTAGTGGGGGGGCCATCGGGGAGCTGTTTTTT

v_gene: TRBV7-9
d_gene: .
abundance: .
j_gene: TRBJ2-1
CDR3aa: CASSLASGLYNEQFF
CDR3nt: TGTGCCAGCAGCTTAGCTAGCGGCCTGTACAATGAGCAGTTCTTC